Listed below are T cell receptor beta chains from one sample, sequenced in a study of blood T cell repertoires in COVID-19. Only in-frame clones appear in the TCRdb table, and some are missing; sequencing was by immunoSEQ multiplex PCR. Counted here are roughly 300,000 clones, 65% to 90% occurring once; the ten biggest clones make up around 4.4%. The sequencing sample was made of PBMCs or T cells enriched from blood (not recorded which). The receptor set was obtained from a woman between 40 and 55 years old with acute COVID-19. The CDR3 runs from the conserved cysteine through the conserved F or W. Each record gives: V gene, D gene, J gene, clone size, CDR3 length, CDR3 protein, CDR3 DNA. A D gene is named only where the DNA matches it firmly. Not all rows give a size; the values are once, few, many and, for expanded clones, a class.

V: TRBV4-2; D: -; J: TRBJ1-2; size: once; length: 12; CDR3: CASSPTGYGYTF; DNA: TGTGCCAGCAGCCCTACAGGTTATGGCTACACCTTC
V: TRBV6-5; D: -; J: TRBJ1-2; size: once; length: 14; CDR3: CASGGRRSNYGYTF; DNA: TGTGCCAGCGGGGGCCGCAGGTCTAACTATGGCTACACCTTC
V: TRBV7-2; D: TRBD1; J: TRBJ2-5; size: -; length: 14; CDR3: CASRRGQGTETQYF; DNA: TGTGCCAGCAGACGGGGACAGGGGACGGAGACCCAGTACTTC
V: TRBV7-2; D: TRBD1; J: TRBJ2-4; size: -; length: 14; CDR3: CASSLEAGQGLQYF; DNA: TGTGCCAGCAGCTTAGAGGCGGGACAGGGGCTTCAGTACTTC
V: TRBV19; D: TRBD1; J: TRBJ1-5; size: few; length: 15; CDR3: CASSTTYRGNQPQHF; DNA: TGTGCCAGTAGTACTACTTACAGGGGAAATCAGCCCCAGCATTTT
V: TRBV15; D: TRBD2; J: TRBJ2-3; size: -; length: 18; CDR3: CATRRTSAHLGDTDTQYF; DNA: TGTGCCACCAGAAGGACTAGCGCCCATTTAGGGGACACAGATACGCAGTATTTT
V: TRBV21-1; D: -; J: TRBJ2-7; size: -; length: 14; CDR3: CASSRGGCSYEQYF; DNA: TGTGCCAGCAGCAGAGGGGGATGCTCCTACGAGCAGTACTTC
V: TRBV9; D: -; J: TRBJ2-2; size: -; length: 15; CDR3: CASSVQTGFFGELFF; DNA: TGTGCCAGCAGCGTACAGACCGGGTTTTTCGGGGAGCTGTTTTTT
V: TRBV19; D: TRBD1; J: TRBJ2-5; size: -; length: 15; CDR3: CASRTQGADWETQYF; DNA: TGTGCCAGTAGAACACAGGGGGCGGATTGGGAGACCCAGTACTTC
V: TRBV4-1; D: TRBD1; J: TRBJ1-2; size: -; length: 13; CDR3: CASSLVRDSYYTF; DNA: TGCGCCAGCAGCTTGGTTCGGGACAGCTACTACACCTTC